This TCR beta chain originates from a study of beta chain features in type 1 diabetes. Study results and limitations: Researchers reported that naive, central memory and Treg TCRB repertoires appeared more similar in patients than in healthy donors. TCRB CDR3s from Type 1 diabetes patients were moderately but significantly shorter in all four CD4+ subsets.

The entirety of the isolated RNA underwent reverse transcription, so expressed TCRB transcripts were sequenced. Sequencing was performed with immunoSEQ multiplex PCR; in TCRdb, only in-frame clones are kept and a portion is missing. This table holds some 150,000 clones, over 9.5% found once. In regard to this clone: Its target is unknown.

One heparinised draw, averaging roughly 100 mL, was taken per donor. Purities in excess of 95% were seen in all sorted populations. Germline-derived CDR1 and CDR2 are SEHNR and FQNEAQ (reference sequence). There are 15 residues in the CDR3. The V end lost 5 bases, the J end lost 5 bases, and 16 bases lay between the germline ends. The chain employs TRBV7-9 and TRBJ2-1, with D perhaps TRBD1 (7 bases). Sequencing was carried out using naive CD4+ T cells from blood. The sequence was obtained from a man in his late teens or twenties in good health. In DNA, the CDR3 is TGTGCCAGCAGCCTTGCGGGACAGAGAGACAATGAGCAGTTCTTC. Its translation is CASSLAGQRDNEQFF.